This TCR beta chain was sequenced in a study of shared clonotypes between healthy human individuals. Study results and caveats: In having few donors, the study represented limited genetic and exposure-history diversity.

As to this clone: Its target is unknown.

With 3 bases removed from V and 0 bases from J, the gap between germline ends came to 5 bases. This CDR3 has 13 amino acids. Germline-derived CDR1 and CDR2 are SEHNR and FQNEAQ (reference sequence). The team ran DNA from unsorted PBMCs on ten immunoSEQ deep assay plates for sequencing. Authors' processing steps: ImmunoSEQ supplied junction-only sequences lacking quality scores, so filtering was different. Libraries were prepared by immunoSEQ multiplex PCR; TCRdb keeps only in-frame clonotypes and omits some of them. V, J and clone size derive from that table, while D and trimming were established from the DNA sequence. The sample has about 490,000 clones, 79% seen once.

This receptor was taken from a middle-aged woman in good health. Some clones in this sample may be carry-over from other donors' samples. The chain recombines TRBV7-9 with TRBJ1-1; D gene ambiguous. The sample consisted of PBMCs. CDR3 nucleotide sequence: TGTGCCAGCAGCTTTGGGATGAACACTGAAGCTTTCTTT. It is translated as CASSFGMNTEAFF.